The next 23 T cell receptor beta chains were all read from a single sample in a study of CD8 T cells in ankylosing spondylitis. TCRdb redid the calling of the 5' RACE reads with MiXCR, one entry per CDR3 protein. The repertoire includes some 140,000 distinct CDR3 sequences, roughly 8% of them detected once, and less than 7.5% sits in the top ten. Source material: synovial fluid, either unsorted or a sorted T cell fraction (not recorded which). The receptors were gathered from a male donor with ankylosing spondylitis.

This clonotype was seen a few times. This rearrangement joins TRBV7-8 to TRBJ1-1, with D perhaps matching TRBD1 (6 bases). The CDR3 extends over 13 amino acids. Germline CDR1 reads SGHVS; CDR2 reads FQNEAQ. Trimming took off 4 bases at V and 7 bases at J, with 13 bases between the two ends. CDR3 sequence: CASSSRKGGEAFF. CDR3 in DNA: TGTGCCAGCAGCTCCAGAAAAGGGGGTGAAGCTTTCTTT.

This clonotype has a count of ten or more. The chain's CDR3 is CASSENREKLFF. In DNA, the CDR3 is TGTGCCAGCAGTGAAAACCGGGAAAAACTGTTTTTT. This rearrangement joins TRBV6-1 to TRBJ1-4; D is undetermined. Deletions cut 2 bases from V and 8 bases from J, with 6 bases between. This CDR3 comprises 12 residues. Germline CDR1 MNHNS, CDR2 SASEGT.

The genes are TRBV6-1 and TRBJ2-1, with 7 bases aligning to TRBD2. CDR3 length equals 14 residues. From germline, CDR1 is MNHNS and CDR2 SASEGT. V shed 7 bases, J shed 7 bases, and the junction held 10 bases outside the gene matches. The CDR3: CASNPTSAGNEQFF. The CDR3 nucleotides read TGTGCCAGCAACCCCACTAGCGCTGGGAATGAGCAGTTCTTC.

A few counts support this clonotype. The rearrangement links TRBV5-1 to TRBJ2-6, with D possibly matching TRBD1 (7 bases). The CDR3 extends over 18 amino acids. Trimming took off 0 bases at V and 1 base at J, with 14 bases between the two ends. CDR1 is SGHRS, CDR2 YFSETQ, per germline. The CDR3 spells CASSLAGDSISGANVLTF. The DNA for the CDR3 is TGCGCCAGCAGCTTGGCGGGGGACAGTATTTCTGGGGCCAACGTCCTGACTTTC. The variable domain in full, with the rest retrieved from reference TRBV5-1 and TRBJ2-6, is KAGVTQTPRYLIKTRGQQVTLSCSPISGHRSVSWYQQTPGQGLQFLFEYFSETQRNKGNFPGRFSGRQFSNSRSEMNVSTLELGDSALYLCASSLAGDSISGANVLTFGAGSRLTVL.

There are many counts of this clonotype. The chain combines TRBV4-3 with TRBJ2-7, with D perhaps TRBD1 or TRBD2 (5 bases each). Trimming removed 2 bases at V and 8 bases at J, with 16 bases between. The germline CDR1 and CDR2 sequences are LGHNA and YSLEER. This CDR3 has 14 residues. In DNA form, the CDR3 reads TGCGCCAGCAGCCAACTCGGGACGGCTGACAAGCAGTACTTC. It encodes CASSQLGTADKQYF.

At least ten counts were recorded for this clonotype. The chain recombines TRBV5-1 with TRBJ2-1; the D is unclear. Germline V lookup: CDR1 SGHRS, CDR2 YFSETQ. Trimming left V 1 base short and J 0 bases short, with 11 bases between. The CDR3 has 16 amino acids. CDR3 DNA sequence: TGCGCCAGCAGCTTGCTAGGGCTGGGCTCCTACAATGAGCAGTTCTTC. Protein product: CASSLLGLGSYNEQFF.

This clonotype was found many times. The chain combines TRBV28 with TRBJ1-2; D is perhaps TRBD1 (6 bases). The germline gives CDR1 MDHEN, CDR2 SYDVKM. The CDR3 has 14 residues. The V end lost 6 bases, the J end lost 5 bases, and 16 bases lay between the germline ends. The CDR3 reads CASSSGQIIYGYTF. The CDR3 DNA follows: TGTGCCAGCAGCTCAGGACAGATCATATATGGCTACACCTTC.

This clonotype has a count of ten or more. This chain uses TRBV4-3 with TRBJ2-7; D is unclear. CDR1 LGHNA and CDR2 YSLEER come from the germline V gene. The CDR3 has 13 residues. Trimming took 0 bases from V and 3 from J, leaving 6 bases between them. CDR3 amino acids: CASSQERSYEQYF. The CDR3 DNA is TGCGCCAGCAGCCAAGAGCGAAGCTACGAGCAGTACTTC.

This clonotype has ten or more counts. The chain joins TRBV9 to TRBJ1-2; D remains ambiguous. The CDR3 has 14 residues. Trimming took 0 bases from V and 2 from J, leaving 8 bases between them. Germline CDR1 reads SGDLS; CDR2 reads YYNGEE. The CDR3 DNA reads TGTGCCAGCAGCGTAGAAATTGGGAACTATGGCTACACCTTC. This gives the protein CASSVEIGNYGYTF.

Only a few counts were recorded for this clonotype. The J gene is TRBJ1-5, the V gene TRBV6-2 or TRBV6-3; tentative D call: TRBD1 (6 bases). Germline CDR1 MNHEY, CDR2 SVGEGT. V was clipped by 0 bases and J by 3 bases, with 12 bases between them. This CDR3 spans 16 amino acids. CDR3 loop: CASSYSSTGFNQPQHF. Here the CDR3 DNA reads TGTGCCAGCAGTTACTCGAGCACAGGGTTCAATCAGCCCCAGCATTTT.

This clonotype was seen ten or more times. The CDR3 protein is CASSLRPSGVEGYTF. Written as DNA, the CDR3 is TGCGCCAGCAGCCTCCGGCCCTCCGGGGTAGAAGGCTACACCTTC. This chain links TRBV5-1 with TRBJ1-2; D ambiguous. Trimming cost V 4 bases and J 8 bases, with 21 bases left between them. This CDR3 is 15 amino acids long. CDR1 and CDR2 from the germline V gene are SGHRS and YFSETQ.

This clonotype showed up many times. The chain is built from TRBV5-1 and TRBJ1-2; tentatively, D is TRBD1 (6 bases). CDR1 SGHRS and CDR2 YFSETQ come from the germline V gene. This CDR3 comprises 15 residues. V lost 0 bases to trimming and J lost 2 bases, with 11 bases between them. This chain's CDR3 is CASSLAGQFNYGYTF. The CDR3 nucleotides read TGCGCCAGCAGCTTGGCCGGACAGTTCAACTATGGCTACACCTTC.

This clonotype was picked up many times. DNA for the CDR3: TGTGCCAGCAGTCCCTCTCGGGACAGGGAAGAGTACTTC. Protein sequence: CASSPSRDREEYF. The V gene is TRBV12-3 or TRBV12-4, the J gene TRBJ2-7; 9 bases align to TRBD1. Trimming removed 5 bases from V and 11 bases from J; junction bases left unmatched: 10. The CDR3 is 13 amino acids.

This clonotype was seen many times. The chain carries TRBV12-3 or TRBV12-4 and TRBJ2-7; D uncertain. This CDR3 has 13 residues. V gave up 3 bases and J gave up 5 bases, with 11 bases separating them. CDR3 loop: CASSFQDRDEQYF. DNA of the CDR3: TGTGCCAGCAGTTTCCAGGACCGGGACGAGCAGTACTTC.

This clonotype has a handful of counts. The J gene is TRBJ1-2, the V gene TRBV7-9; 8 nucleotides align to TRBD1. The V segment lost 1 base and the J segment 5 bases; nucleotides outside the gene matches: 6. The CDR3 is 15 residues long. CDR1 is SEHNR, CDR2 FQNEAQ, per germline (reference sequence). The CDR3 protein is CASSLGQGTRYGYTF. The CDR3 nucleotides read TGTGCCAGCAGCTTAGGACAGGGGACGAGGTATGGCTACACCTTC.

This clonotype has a count of ten or more. The gene calls are TRBV7-9 and TRBJ1-2; no reliable D call. This CDR3 has 13 residues. Deletions cut 7 bases from V and 4 bases from J, with 13 bases between. Looked up from germline, CDR1 is SEHNR and CDR2 is FQNEAQ (reference sequence). CDR3 nucleotides: TGTGCCAGCACCCCCGAAGCAATCTATGGCTACACCTTC. Residues: CASTPEAIYGYTF. Full variable domain (missing parts from reference TRBV7-9 and TRBJ1-2): DTGVSQNPRHKITKRGQNVTFRCDPISEHNRLYWYRQTLGQGPEFLTYFQNEAQLEKSRLLSDRFSAERPKGSFSTLEIQRTEQGDSAMYLCASTPEAIYGYTFGSGTRLTVV.

This clonotype was seen repeatedly, ten times or more. The rearrangement links TRBV5-1 to TRBJ1-6; D is undetermined. Trimming took 0 bases from V and 9 from J, leaving 7 bases between them. The CDR3 loop spans 13 amino acids. In germline, CDR1 is SGHRS, CDR2 YFSETQ. The CDR3 here is CASSLEAGSPLHF. The DNA for the CDR3 is TGCGCCAGCAGCTTGGAAGCGGGTTCACCCCTCCACTTT.

This clonotype was counted at least ten times. The chain recombines TRBV10-3 with TRBJ1-1; the D is unclear. V dropped 4 bases and J dropped 5 bases, with 8 bases sitting between them. From germline, CDR1 is ENHRY and CDR2 SYGVKD. This CDR3 region has 12 residues. This CDR3 reads CAISARETEAFF. The DNA of the CDR3 is TGTGCCATCAGTGCCCGGGAAACTGAAGCTTTCTTT.

This clonotype was seen a few times. The J gene is TRBJ1-5, the V gene TRBV20-1; TRBD1 might be the D (5 bases). The V end was cut by 6 bases, the J end by 0 bases, with 24 bases between. The CDR3 totals 18 residues. Per the germline V gene, CDR1 is DFQATT and CDR2 is SNEGSKA (reference sequence). In DNA, the CDR3 is TGCAGTGCCGGCGGACCGGGACCTTTGGGGTATAGCAATCAGCCCCAGCATTTT. Its translation is CSAGGPGPLGYSNQPQHF.

This clonotype was recorded many times. The V call is TRBV5-1, the J call TRBJ2-1; D uncertain. The CDR3 runs to 12 residues. CDR1 is SGHRS, CDR2 YFSETQ, per germline. V was cut by 2 bases and J by 8 bases, with 8 bases left in between. The CDR3 coding sequence is TGCGCCAGCAGCTTTCCTTCCGATGAGCAGTTCTTC. Protein sequence: CASSFPSDEQFF.

This clonotype has more than one count but fewer than ten. The chain combines TRBV7-6 with TRBJ1-1; 8 bases agree with TRBD1. CDR1 is SGHVS, CDR2 FNYEAQ, per germline. Trimming cost V 2 bases and J 1 base; bases outside gene matches: 3. CDR3 size: 15 residues. CDR3 protein: CASSLQGAGNTEAFF. Here the CDR3 DNA reads TGTGCCAGCAGCTTACAGGGGGCAGGGAACACTGAAGCTTTCTTT.

This clonotype was detected ten times or more. The V gene is TRBV18, the J gene TRBJ2-2; no definite D call. Looked up from germline, CDR1 is KGHSH and CDR2 is LQKENI. The ends were cut back, 4 bases at V and 6 bases at J, with 9 bases in the middle. The CDR3 has 13 amino acids. The CDR3 sequence is CASSLSVSGELFF. The CDR3 coding sequence is TGTGCCAGCTCACTTAGTGTCTCCGGGGAGCTGTTTTTT.

This clonotype was recorded at least ten times. This chain links TRBV7-2 with TRBJ2-3; 8 nucleotides match TRBD2. Trimming cost V 5 bases and J 5 bases; bases outside gene matches: 12. Germline assignment: CDR1 SGHTA and CDR2 FQGNSA. CDR3 length: 16 residues. CDR3 DNA sequence: TGTGCCAGCAGCCCCCGTCAGCGGGAGTCTGGAGATACGCAGTATTTT. This encodes CASSPRQRESGDTQYF.